This T cell receptor beta chain was captured by sequencing in a study of T cells in Graves' hyperthyroidism and ophthalmopathy. Regarding the study as a whole: Onset of ophthalmopathy came a median around 6.2 months after the model predicted it.

A few counts support this clonotype. Its antigen is currently unknown. V gave up 5 bases and J gave up 7 bases; unmatched junction bases: 17. CDR1 is MNHNS and CDR2 is SASEGT in the germline V gene. There are 17 residues in the CDR3. TCR beta CDR3 region amplification was performed from RNA transcripts. When the TCR CDR3 underwent first-round RT-PCR, the HTBI primer set was used. TCRdb itself ran the multiplex PCR reads through MiXCR, one entry per CDR3 protein. In the table there are hundreds of thousands of distinct CDR3 sequences, about 14% of which are singletons. PBMCs were collected from a roughly 9.7 ml volume of fresh peripheral blood.

The specimen sequenced was blood. The clonotype was recovered from a woman in her fifties or sixties with Graves' ophthalmopathy. This rearrangement joins TRBV6-1 to TRBJ2-7; 10 nucleotides agree with TRBD2. CDR3 sequence: CASSTASGSHTAGEQYF. The CDR3 bases are TGTGCCAGCAGTACGGCTAGCGGGAGTCATACCGCTGGGGAGCAGTACTTC.